Listed here are 5 T cell receptor beta chains from one sample, sequenced in a study of OX40 agonist ivuxolimab in advanced cancers. Using immunoSEQ multiplex PCR, the repertoire was profiled, and TCRdb retains in-frame clones only, with some absent. The sample has tens of thousands of clones, roughly 91% seen once; the top ten hold about 0.45%. Material: CD4+ or CD8+ T cells sorted from blood, obtained in a trial of the OX40 agonist ivuxolimab. All receptors derive from an adult with an advanced solid tumor such as melanoma, head and neck, liver or kidney cancer.

J is TRBJ2-7 and V is TRBV5-1, with D perhaps assigned TRBD1 or TRBD2 (5 bases each). V dropped 0 bases and J dropped 1 base, with 14 bases sitting between them. Per germline, CDR1 SGHRS and CDR2 YFSETQ. CDR3 length equals 16 residues. CDR3 protein: CASSLVAGTASYEQYF. The CDR3, as DNA: TGCGCCAGCAGCTTGGTGGCAGGGACGGCATCCTACGAGCAGTACTTC.

This chain joins TRBV7-3 and TRBJ2-5, with a weak D call TRBD2 (6 bases). V was shortened by 5 bases and J by 5 bases, with 18 bases between the two germline ends. CDR1 is SGHTA and CDR2 is FQGTGA in the germline V gene. The CDR3 loop spans 15 amino acids. CDR3 sequence: CASSLEGGFGETQYF. The CDR3 nucleotides are TGTGCCAGCAGCCTTGAGGGAGGATTCGGTGAGACCCAGTACTTC.

This chain uses TRBV9 with TRBJ2-1; 11 bases align to TRBD2. The CDR3 extends over 15 amino acids. Germline CDR1 reads SGDLS; CDR2 reads YYNGEE. The trim removed 2 bases at V and 3 bases at J, leaving 1 base unmatched. The CDR3, as DNA: TGTGCCAGCAGCGTTAGCGGGGGGGACTACAATGAGCAGTTCTTC. As protein: CASSVSGGDYNEQFF. Full variable domain (outside the CDR3, taken from reference TRBV9 and TRBJ2-1): DSGVTQTPKHLITATGQRVTLRCSPRSGDLSVYWYQQSLDQGLQFLIQYYNGEERAKGNILERFSAQQFPDLHSELNLSSLELGDSALYFCASSVSGGDYNEQFFGPGTRLTVL.

This chain links TRBV15 with TRBJ1-1, with 7 nucleotides matching TRBD1. This CDR3 has 16 amino acids. The V gene's germline CDR1 is LNHNV and CDR2 YYDKDF (reference sequence). V gave up 6 bases and J gave up 1 base; unmatched junction bases: 11. CDR3 protein: CATSRTQGGANTEAFF. Here the CDR3 DNA reads TGTGCCACCAGTAGAACCCAGGGGGGTGCGAACACTGAAGCTTTCTTT.

The chain recombines TRBV5-4 with TRBJ1-2; no reliable D call. This CDR3 has 12 amino acids. With 0 bases removed from V and 6 bases from J, the gap between germline ends came to 6 bases. The V gene's germline CDR1 is SGHNT and CDR2 YYREEE (reference sequence). CDR3 loop: CASSLEADGYTF. CDR3 sequence (DNA): TGTGCCAGCAGCTTGGAGGCCGATGGCTACACCTTC.